The text below deals with one T cell receptor beta chain. This sample was included in a study of low-dose radiotherapy and immunotherapy resistance in tumors. Study details: Each fraction given to Cohort 2 every two weeks delivered 1 Gy, and the total reached 13 Gy over 26 weeks. Covering alpha and beta chains, TRAV- and TRBV-specific primers were used for the first-strand cDNA.

Time point given: before trial treatment. Low-dose radiotherapy and low-dose cyclophosphamide, together with aspirin, ipilimumab and nivolumab, were given to donors. Between the trimmed V and J ends, which lost 0 bases and 5 bases, there was a span of 17 bases. Per the germline V gene, CDR1 is SGHRS and CDR2 is YFSETQ. CDR3 size: 16 residues. Amplification of TCRs used a constant-region primer and V-primer adapter for 20 PCR cycles. The mRNA that was isolated underwent amplification by in vitro transcription. TCRdb recomputed calls from the reads with MiXCR, one row per CDR3 protein. The sample lists about 46,000 distinct CDR3 sequences, 12% occurring once.

Sample: PBMCs, taken before treatment. V usage is TRBV5-1 and J usage is TRBJ1-1; TRBD1 might be the D (6 bases). The sequence came from a female donor with ovarian cancer. Written as DNA, the CDR3 is TGCGCCAGCAGCTTGGCCACTAAGGGGGTGGATACTGAAGCTTTCTTT. This sequence encodes CASSLATKGVDTEAFF.